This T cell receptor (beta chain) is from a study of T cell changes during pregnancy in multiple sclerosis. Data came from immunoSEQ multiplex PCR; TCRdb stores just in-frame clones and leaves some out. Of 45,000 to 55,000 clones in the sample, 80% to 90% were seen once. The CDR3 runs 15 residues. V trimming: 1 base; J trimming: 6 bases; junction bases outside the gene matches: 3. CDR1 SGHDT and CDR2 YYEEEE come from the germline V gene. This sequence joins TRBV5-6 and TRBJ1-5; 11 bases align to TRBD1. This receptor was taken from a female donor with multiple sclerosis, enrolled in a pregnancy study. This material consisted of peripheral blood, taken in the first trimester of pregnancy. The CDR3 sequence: CASSLRTGGGQPQHF. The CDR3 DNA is TGTGCCAGCAGCTTGCGGACAGGGGGCGGTCAGCCCCAGCATTTT.